This record covers a single TCR beta chain. The antigen it binds to is not known. Base-call qualities are not available, and no considerably larger clone is one nucleotide away. The data derive from a study of early T cells in non-severe SARS-CoV-2 infection (dated by TCRdb to the early 2020s). With regard to the full study: Because TCR sequencing was done on bulk RNA from unsorted whole blood, the alpha and beta chains could not be paired.

The library relied on 5' RACE. For sequencing, a NextSeq 500 was employed. The TCR library protocol attached unique molecular identifiers to individual cDNA molecules to correct for sequencing error and PCR bias. Both TCR alpha and beta chains were sequenced, and tight co-correlation was observed between alpha and beta sequence abundances in each sample. The source study handled its data this way. Decombinator V4 was used to annotate TCR sequences for V gene, J gene and CDR3. TCRs were defined as expanded if a significant change between any two time points was detected under a Poisson model with p below 0.0001. Abundances of TCRs were expressed as counts per million after normalisation to the total number of TCRs sequenced in each sample. TRAV1-2 paired with TRAJ12, TRAJ20 or TRAJ33 defined MAIT TCRs, while TRAV10 paired with TRAJ18 defined iNKT TCRs. VDJdb, accessed 1 November 2021, was searched for CMV, EBV and SARS-CoV-2 annotated TCRs, excluding TCRs annotated for multiple antigens. TCRdb ran its own pipeline on the public reads, namely fastp trimming at Q25 and MiXCR clone calling, and kept in-frame beta chains. Records with the same CDR3 protein are collapsed into one entry carrying the most frequent genes and DNA. TCRdb's processing, not the authors', yielded these V and J calls. The sample table holds more than 60,000 distinct CDR3 sequences, of which approximately 12% were seen once. Of the sample, about 1.2% is held by the ten largest clones.

The CDR3 runs 13 amino acids, cysteine and phenylalanine included. Just the 39-base CDR3 DNA is kept, in frame starting at base 1. V is cut by 5 bases and J by 8 bases, and the space between the germline ends is 12 bases. CDR1 and CDR2 (SGHTA, FQGTGA) derive from the germline V gene. Here is what the overall study found, with its caveats: VDJdb matching was skewed toward anti-spike CD8 responses and likely underestimated virus-specific expansions by missing private and CD4 specificities.

Set within a cohort of healthcare workers in London, UK, this nested case-control study involved weekly PCR testing of nasopharyngeal swabs along with blood sampling. Healthcare workers were recruited during the week of the UK lockdown, between 23 and 31 March 2020, and followed weekly for up to roughly 16 weeks. The source was whole blood, collected at baseline. The source is an adult who was a healthcare worker with PCR-confirmed SARS-CoV-2 infection or an uninfected control (not recorded which). The donor label of this sample is uncertain. The chain employs TRBV7-3 and TRBJ1-4; no confident D gene assignment can be made. At the DNA level, the sequence is TGTGCCAGCAGCGTACGACCTGGGGAAAAACTGTTTTTT. Its protein is CASSVRPGEKLFF. With all but the CDR3 taken from the reference TRBV7-3 and TRBJ1-4 genes, the full variable domain is: GAGVSQTPSNKVTEKGKYVELRCDPISGHTALYWYRQSLGQGPEFLIYFQGTGAADDSGLPNDRFFAVRPEGSVSTLKIQRTERGDSAVYLCASSVRPGEKLFFGSGTQLSVL.